This T cell receptor (beta chain) was obtained from a study of CD8+CD57+ T cells in acquired aplastic anemia. Genomic DNA, the template, was used for profiling of the TCR beta VDJ and CDR3. Each CDR3 protein gets one entry after TCRdb re-called the reads with MiXCR. The table has roughly 250,000 distinct CDR3 sequences, roughly 82% seen once. This clonotype was counted many times. Sequenced patients had shown CD8+CD57+ cell expansion by flow cytometry. The CDR3 totals 16 residues. V lost 0 bases, J lost 7 bases, and 7 bases stayed unmatched. Germline values: CDR1 MNHEY, CDR2 SVGEGT. V gene TRBV6-2 or TRBV6-3 combines with J gene TRBJ1-2; 11 bases are a match to TRBD1. The sequencing input was sorted CD4+, CD8+, or CD8+CD57+ T cells (not recorded which) from PBMCs. The sequence was obtained from a human donor with aplastic anemia. The CDR3, as DNA: TGTGCCAGCAGTTACTCGATTGGACAGGGGGCAGGTGGCTACACCTTC. Translation gives CASSYSIGQGAGGYTF.